The TCR beta chain described here comes from a study of monozygotic twins with inflammatory bowel disease. Whole-study results and caveats: Discordant twins showed the same repertoire similarity as concordant twins, possibly from limited power. Neither one strong signal nor one clonotype associated with IBD was supported.

A 6-nucleotide sample barcode was carried by the UMIs, which template switching added. Each CDR3 protein gets one entry in TCRdb, which reprocessed the 5' RACE reads and gives no DNA. This sample's table reports 150,000 to 200,000 distinct CDR3 sequences. This CDR3 has 15 residues. Germline V gene sequence: CDR1 SGHVS, CDR2 FNYEAQ. Remarks on this clonotype: Its specificity is unknown.

This rearrangement joins TRBV7-6 to TRBJ2-2. Sequenced material: blood. The TCR sequence derives from a human donor with ulcerative colitis or Crohn's disease, or a healthy co-twin of an affected twin (not recorded which). CDR3 residues: CASSSLTANTGELFF.